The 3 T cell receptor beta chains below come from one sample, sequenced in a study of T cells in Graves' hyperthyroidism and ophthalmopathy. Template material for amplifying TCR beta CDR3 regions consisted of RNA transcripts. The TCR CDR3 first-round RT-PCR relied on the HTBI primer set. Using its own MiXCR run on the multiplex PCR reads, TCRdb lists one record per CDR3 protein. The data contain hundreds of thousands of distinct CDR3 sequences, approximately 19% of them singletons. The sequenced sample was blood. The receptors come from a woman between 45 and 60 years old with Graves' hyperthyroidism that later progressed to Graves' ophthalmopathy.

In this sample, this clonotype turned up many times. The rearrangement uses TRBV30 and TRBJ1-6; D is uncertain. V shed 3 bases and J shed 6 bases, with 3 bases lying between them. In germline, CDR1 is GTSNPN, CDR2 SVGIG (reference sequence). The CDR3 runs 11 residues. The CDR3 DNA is TGTGCCTGGAGGGGTAATTCACCCCTCCACTTT. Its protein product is CAWRGNSPLHF.

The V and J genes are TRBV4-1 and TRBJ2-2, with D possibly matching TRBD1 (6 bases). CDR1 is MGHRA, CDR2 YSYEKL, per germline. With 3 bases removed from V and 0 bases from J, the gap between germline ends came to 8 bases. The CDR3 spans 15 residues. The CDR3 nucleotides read TGCGCCAGCAGCCAGCACAGGGCGAACACCGGGGAGCTGTTTTTT. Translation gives CASSQHRANTGELFF.

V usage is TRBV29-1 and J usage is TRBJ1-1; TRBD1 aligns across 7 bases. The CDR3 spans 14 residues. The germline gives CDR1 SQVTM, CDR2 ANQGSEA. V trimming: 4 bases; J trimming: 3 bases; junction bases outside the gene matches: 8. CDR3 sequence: CSVGPEGADTEAFF. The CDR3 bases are TGCAGCGTTGGCCCAGAGGGGGCCGACACTGAAGCTTTCTTT.